The present TCR beta chain was sequenced within a study of PD-1 blockade in classical Hodgkin lymphoma. General study results and limits: Complete responders started with a diversity level that resembled newly diagnosed patients at baseline. A significant rise in TCR diversity by C4D1 was seen for CD4+ but not CD8+ cells. At baseline, newly diagnosed patients reportedly showed less TCR diversity than healthy donors. The drivers behind the repertoire differences, possibly disease activity or prior therapy, remain undefined.

Every patient relapsed after autologous stem cell transplantation, and brentuximab vedotin exposure varied. TCRdb's table, derived via immunoSEQ multiplex PCR, lists solely in-frame clones and lacks some. The table includes some 96,000 clones, 80% to 85% detected once. Germline CDR1 and CDR2: LNHDA and SQIVND (reference sequence). CDR3 length equals 13 residues. Trimming removed 9 bases from V and 8 bases from J; junction bases left unmatched: 11. Concerning this clone itself: Its matching antigen is unknown.

The source material was peripheral blood mononuclear cells (PBMCs), sampled at baseline. The source of this sequence is a human donor with classical Hodgkin lymphoma. This chain links TRBV19 with TRBJ1-2; 8 bases line up with TRBD1. CDR3 nucleotides: TGTGCCAGCAGTCTCGGACAGGGACGGGGCTACACCTTC. Residues: CASSLGQGRGYTF.